Shown below are 24 T cell receptor beta chains from a single sample sequenced in a study of shared clonotypes between healthy human individuals. The method was immunoSEQ multiplex PCR; TCRdb's version includes in-frame clones alone and lacks a portion of them. Of about 2.4 million clones in the sample, approximately 90% were seen once. The sequenced sample consisted of naive CD4+ T cells sorted from blood. As to subset: CD45RA+ positively selected. All receptors come from a man younger than 35 in good health.

This rearrangement joins TRBV6-1 to TRBJ2-7; D unclear. CDR1 MNHNS and CDR2 SASEGT come from the germline V gene. V was pared by 10 bases and J by 7 bases, with 17 bases between. This CDR3 region has 12 residues. CDR3 sequence: CATQTTSGEQYF. The CDR3 region has the DNA TGTGCCACTCAAACCACTTCTGGGGAGCAGTACTTC.

The V call is TRBV4-1, the J call TRBJ2-7; TRBD2 agrees at 10 bases. CDR1 MGHRA and CDR2 YSYEKL come from the germline V gene. CDR3 size: 15 residues. V lost 3 bases and J lost 2; bases outside the gene matches: 4. The CDR3 DNA follows: TGCGCCAGCAGCCAGATAGCGGGAGGTCCCTACGAGCAGTACTTC. It encodes CASSQIAGGPYEQYF.

This chain connects TRBV10-3 to TRBJ2-1; D is undetermined. Looked up from germline, CDR1 is ENHRY and CDR2 is SYGVKD. Trimming left V 6 bases short and J 2 bases short, with 2 bases between. This CDR3 region has 11 residues. The CDR3 DNA reads as TGTGCCATCAGGGCCTACAATGAGCAGTTCTTC. This encodes CAIRAYNEQFF.

The chain couples TRBV10-3 to TRBJ2-5, with 7 bases that match TRBD2. Germline V gene lookup returns CDR1 ENHRY and CDR2 SYGVKD. Losses at the gene ends were 0 bases for V and 3 bases for J; bases not matched to a gene: 10. This CDR3 is built from 17 residues. As DNA, the CDR3 is TGTGCCATCAGTGAGTCGTTCCCTCTTCTAGCGGAAGAGACCCAGTACTTC. Its translation: CAISESFPLLAEETQYF.

A note on this clone: Mismatch with germline at one junction end may stem from a read error. The CDR3 sequence is CASSTQTDSMEHF. The CDR3, as DNA: TGTGCCAGCAGCACCCAGACCGACAGTATGGAGCACTTC. The chain combines TRBV5-6 with TRBJ2-7, with D perhaps TRBD1 (5 bases). Germline CDR1 and CDR2: SGHDT and YYEEEE. The CDR3 totals 13 residues.

V and J are TRBV28 and TRBJ2-5, with 12 bases aligning to TRBD1. CDR3 length: 16 residues. Germline loops: CDR1 MDHEN, CDR2 SYDVKM. V was clipped by 1 base and J by 7 bases; unmatched bases: 7. The chain's CDR3 is CASSLSGDRGLRTQYF. The DNA of the CDR3 is TGTGCCAGCAGTTTATCGGGGGACAGGGGGCTCAGGACCCAGTACTTC.

The rearrangement links TRBV19 to TRBJ1-6, with 8 bases fitting TRBD1. CDR3 length: 16 amino acids. The germline gives CDR1 LNHDA, CDR2 SQIVND (reference sequence). The V segment lost 6 bases and the J segment 5 bases; nucleotides outside the gene matches: 9. CDR3 in DNA: TGTGCCAGTAGCAACCGGGACAGGCCAAATAATTCACCCCTCCACTTT. The encoded protein is CASSNRDRPNNSPLHF.

This sequence joins TRBV10-1 and TRBJ1-5; D remains ambiguous. The V gene lost 9 bases and the J gene lost 2 bases, with 8 bases spanning the gap. This CDR3 contains 12 residues. Germline assignment: CDR1 WNHNN and CDR2 SYGVQD (reference sequence). In DNA form, the CDR3 reads TGCGCCAGTAGGGTTGGCAATCAGCCCCAGCATTTT. Its protein is CASRVGNQPQHF.

J is TRBJ2-7 and V is TRBV25-1, with D possibly TRBD1 on 6 matching bases. Trimming left V 3 bases short and J 3 bases short, with 15 bases between. Germline V CDR1 and CDR2: MGHDK, SYGVNS. The CDR3 loop spans 15 amino acids. CDR3 loop: CASSDAGTPVYEQYF. Written as DNA, the CDR3 is TGTGCCAGCAGTGATGCCGGGACACCGGTCTACGAGCAGTACTTC.

The CDR3 nucleotides read TGTGCCAGCACTGAGCGCTACAATGAGCAGTTCTTC. Amino acids: CASTERYNEQFF. The chain uses TRBV2 and TRBJ2-1; D is unclear. The CDR3 spans 12 residues. CDR1 and CDR2 (germline): SNHLY, FYNNEI. Trimming stripped 7 bases from V and 3 bases from J, with 7 bases between.

The chain links TRBV7-2 to TRBJ2-3, with D possibly TRBD2 on 6 matching bases. Trimming left V 7 bases short and J 0 bases short, with 17 bases between. There are 16 residues in the CDR3. Germline loops: CDR1 SGHTA, CDR2 FQGNSA. The CDR3 region is CASTVTGRGSTDTQYF. CDR3 sequence (DNA): TGTGCCAGCACTGTGACGGGCCGGGGGAGCACAGATACGCAGTATTTT.

The chain is built from TRBV18 and TRBJ2-5; 10 bases line up with TRBD1. The CDR3 spans 15 residues. Trimming took 4 bases from V and 6 from J; bases not matched to a gene: 8. Germline-derived CDR1 and CDR2 are KGHSH and LQKENI. Here the CDR3 DNA reads TGTGCCAGCTCACAATCCGGGACAGGGGTGCAGACCCAGTACTTC. Translation: CASSQSGTGVQTQYF.

The CDR3 sequence: CASSEEGSAGQPQHF. CDR3 bases: TGTGCCAGCAGTGAAGAGGGTTCCGCAGGTCAGCCCCAGCATTTT. The chain employs TRBV2 and TRBJ1-5; D ambiguous. CDR1 and CDR2 (germline): SNHLY, FYNNEI. Trimming removed 1 base from V and 6 bases from J, with 13 bases in between. The CDR3 loop spans 15 amino acids.

The chain uses TRBV14 and TRBJ1-1, with D unclear. The CDR3 runs 14 residues. Trimming took 0 bases from V and 6 from J, leaving 11 bases between them. Germline CDR1 reads SGHDN; CDR2 reads FVKESK. The CDR3, as DNA: TGTGCCAGCAGCCAAGATCGCGGTATCGCTGAAGCTTTCTTT. The encoded protein is CASSQDRGIAEAFF.

This rearrangement joins TRBV2 to TRBJ2-1; maybe TRBD2 (7 bases). V lost 10 bases and J lost 4, with 17 bases in between. This CDR3 spans 14 amino acids. Per the germline V gene, CDR1 is SNHLY and CDR2 is FYNNEI. The CDR3 loop is CAIKRGGSYNEQFF. The CDR3 nucleotides are TGTGCCATTAAGAGGGGGGGGAGTTACAATGAGCAGTTCTTC.

The chain couples TRBV7-9 to TRBJ2-3, with D perhaps given as TRBD1 or TRBD2 (5 bases each). Germline V CDR1 and CDR2: SEHNR, FQNEAQ (reference sequence). CDR3 size: 15 residues. Between the trimmed V and J ends, which lost 0 bases and 2 bases, there was a span of 9 bases. CDR3 sequence: CASSLAGDHTDTQYF. The CDR3 DNA sequence: TGTGCCAGCAGCTTAGCGGGGGACCACACAGATACGCAGTATTTT.

The chain has TRBV6-4 and TRBJ1-2; 8 positions match TRBD1. Germline V gene sequence: CDR1 MRHNA, CDR2 SNTAGT. This CDR3 has 14 residues. Trimming removed 1 base from V and 8 bases from J; junction bases left unmatched: 6. Here the CDR3 reads CASSDWGQAGGYTF. The CDR3 DNA reads as TGTGCCAGCAGTGACTGGGGACAGGCGGGGGGCTACACCTTC.

The count of this clone is one. The gene calls are TRBV2 and TRBJ2-7; 9 positions match TRBD1. The germline V gene encodes CDR1 SNHLY and CDR2 FYNNEI. This CDR3 comprises 14 residues. The V and J ends lost 6 bases and 5 bases, in that order; junction bases with no gene match: 8. The CDR3 protein is CASRRTDRGHEQYF. Here the CDR3 DNA reads TGTGCCAGCAGAAGGACGGACAGGGGACACGAGCAGTACTTC.

The chain is built from TRBV5-1 and TRBJ1-6; 10 nucleotides agree with TRBD1. This CDR3 region has 17 residues. Germline V gene data show CDR1 as SGHRS and CDR2 as YFSETQ. V lost 4 bases and J lost 4; bases outside the gene matches: 8. The CDR3 protein is CASSQATGGAYNSPLHF. CDR3 nucleotide sequence: TGCGCCAGCAGCCAAGCGACAGGGGGCGCTTATAATTCACCCCTCCACTTT.

V usage is TRBV9 and J usage is TRBJ1-6; tentative D call: TRBD1 (5 bases). CDR1 and CDR2 from the germline V gene are SGDLS and YYNGEE. Trimming pared 3 bases from V and 0 bases from J, leaving 16 bases between. The CDR3 sequence is 18 residues long. The CDR3 here is CASSETAGKGSYNSPLHF. In DNA form, the CDR3 reads TGTGCCAGCAGCGAAACAGCAGGGAAGGGCTCCTATAATTCACCCCTCCACTTT.

The gene calls are TRBV2 and TRBJ1-1, with D perhaps TRBD1 (6 bases). V shed 7 bases and J shed 4 bases, with 16 bases lying between them. The germline V gene encodes CDR1 SNHLY and CDR2 FYNNEI. The CDR3 is made up of 14 amino acids. The CDR3 is CASKFGGESTEAFF. CDR3 bases: TGTGCCAGCAAATTCGGGGGCGAAAGCACTGAAGCTTTCTTT.

This chain links TRBV2 with TRBJ1-1; D unclear. Germline V lookup: CDR1 SNHLY, CDR2 FYNNEI. V was clipped by 2 bases and J by 0 bases, with 10 bases between them. The CDR3 extends over 15 amino acids. The CDR3 reads CASSETTGMNTEAFF. The CDR3 DNA is TGTGCCAGCAGTGAAACGACGGGGATGAACACTGAAGCTTTCTTT.

The rearrangement uses TRBV7-2 and TRBJ2-7, with D unresolved. This CDR3 comprises 14 residues. The ends were cut back, 3 bases at V and 3 bases at J, with 12 bases in the middle. The V gene's germline CDR1 is SGHTA and CDR2 FQGNSA. CDR3 sequence: CASSLGSAIYEQYF. The CDR3 bases are TGTGCCAGCAGCTTGGGGTCAGCCATCTACGAGCAGTACTTC.

This chain connects TRBV9 to TRBJ2-3; D unclear. CDR3 length: 12 amino acids. The germline V gene encodes CDR1 SGDLS and CDR2 YYNGEE. Trimming shortened V by 2 bases and J by 6 bases, and 7 bases separated the two germline ends. CDR3 coding DNA: TGTGCCAGCAGCGTCCAGTCGGATACGCAGTATTTT. Residues: CASSVQSDTQYF.